The 24 T cell receptor beta chains below were found in one sample sequenced in a study of blood T cells in healthy people across ages. Through a sample-barcoded 5' primer and a J-beta primer mix, a second PCR was run for about 7 to 12 cycles. TCRdb independently ran MiXCR on the 5' RACE reads; one entry per CDR3 protein. The sample carries about 1,800,000 distinct CDR3 sequences, about 28% recorded once. The source material was blood. These receptors came from a woman in her 30s in good health.

This chain uses TRBV7-2 with TRBJ1-4; no clear D gene. The CDR3 is made up of 15 amino acids. Trimming removed 1 base at V and 1 base at J, with 7 bases between. Germline V gene data show CDR1 as SGHTA and CDR2 as FQGNSA. The CDR3 region has the DNA TGTGCCAGCAGCTTAGGTTACGGAACTAATGAAAAACTGTTTTTT. Its protein product is CASSLGYGTNEKLFF.

This clonotype was counted ten times or more. The rearrangement links TRBV12-3 or TRBV12-4 to TRBJ2-7, with TRBD1 as a possible D gene (6 bases). Deletions cut 5 bases from V and 3 bases from J, with 17 bases between. The CDR3 is 15 amino acids. In nucleotides, the CDR3 is TGTGCCAGCAGTCCCCGACAGGTCCGGGACTACGAGCAGTACTTC. It encodes CASSPRQVRDYEQYF.

CDR3 in amino acids: CASSIISRGLNQPQHF. CDR3 sequence (DNA): TGTGCCAGTAGTATCATAAGCAGGGGGCTTAATCAGCCCCAGCATTTT. The gene calls are TRBV19 and TRBJ1-5; TRBD1 matches at 8 bases. CDR3 length equals 16 residues. V shed 3 bases, J shed 4 bases, and the junction held 8 bases outside the gene matches. CDR1 is LNHDA, CDR2 SQIVND, per germline (reference sequence).

This clonotype was recorded many times. The V gene is TRBV12-3 or TRBV12-4, the J gene TRBJ2-1; D might be TRBD1 or TRBD2, each matching 6 bases. The CDR3 contains 14 residues. The V and J ends lost 6 bases and 0 bases respectively, with 9 bases between them. This CDR3 is CASRKGGSYNEQFF. For the CDR3, the DNA is TGTGCCAGCAGGAAGGGGGGCTCCTACAATGAGCAGTTCTTC.

With respect to this clonotype: This sequence may be a read error, since a much larger clone differs from it by one base. The chain uses TRBV29-1 and TRBJ2-4; tentatively, D is TRBD2 (7 bases). CDR1 and CDR2 (germline): SQVTM, ANQGSEA. The V end was cut by 4 bases, the J end by 13 bases, with 23 bases between. The CDR3 is 14 amino acids. In DNA, the CDR3 is TGCAGCGTTGTTCCGGGGGGCAAGGAGTTTGAGCAGTACTTC. Protein sequence: CSVVPGGKEFEQYF.

This clonotype was counted between two and nine times. This chain links TRBV20-1 with TRBJ1-1; the D is unclear. CDR1 and CDR2 from the germline V gene are DFQATT and SNEGSKA (reference sequence). V was trimmed by 5 bases and J by 7 bases, leaving 17 bases between them. The length of the CDR3 is 13 residues. CDR3 DNA: TGCAGTGCTGTCGCTTTGGTGGACGGTGAAGCTTTCTTT. Its protein product is CSAVALVDGEAFF.

Details on this clonotype: This could be a read error, since a much larger clone is one nucleotide away. V gene TRBV5-5 combines with J gene TRBJ2-5; no clear D. This CDR3 is built from 13 residues. CDR1 and CDR2 (germline): SGHKS, YYEKEE (reference sequence). CDR3 sequence reads: CAGSLLGIETQYF. The DNA of the CDR3 is TGTGCCGGCAGCTTGCTGGGGATAGAGACCCAGTACTTC.

The chain carries TRBV2 and TRBJ1-4, with D maybe TRBD1 (5 bases). V lost 6 bases, J lost 8 bases, and 16 bases lay in between. Germline CDR1 SNHLY, CDR2 FYNNEI. This CDR3 is 14 amino acids long. CDR3 sequence (DNA): TGTGCCAGCAGGGGGGAGTCCTGGGGGGAAAAACTGTTTTTT. It translates to CASRGESWGEKLFF.

This clonotype was counted only a few times. J is TRBJ2-7 and V is TRBV6-1; D assignment may be TRBD1 or TRBD2 (5 bases each). The V gene's germline CDR1 is MNHNS and CDR2 SASEGT. Trimming left V 6 bases short and J 6 bases short, with 21 bases between. The CDR3 consists of 15 residues. CDR3 sequence: CASRAGTLQGREQYF. In nucleotides, the CDR3 is TGTGCCAGCAGAGCTGGGACCCTTCAGGGACGCGAGCAGTACTTC.

The chain combines TRBV29-1 with TRBJ2-3; a possible D gene is TRBD2 (5 bases). V was shortened by 5 bases and J by 6 bases, with 9 bases between the two germline ends. This CDR3 is 11 amino acids long. Germline values: CDR1 SQVTM, CDR2 ANQGSEA. The CDR3 protein is CSVRPGDTQYF. Written as DNA, the CDR3 is TGCAGCGTTCGACCGGGGGATACGCAGTATTTT.

The chain has TRBV11-1 and TRBJ2-7; D is tentatively TRBD1 or TRBD2 (6 bases each). With 7 bases removed from V and 4 bases from J, the gap between germline ends came to 26 bases. Looked up from germline, CDR1 is SGHAT and CDR2 is FQDESV (reference sequence). CDR3 size: 17 residues. CDR3 in DNA: TGTGCCAGCACTCCTTCGGGGACTCCCGAGGGGGATTACGAGCAGTACTTC. Translating it yields CASTPSGTPEGDYEQYF.

This sequence joins TRBV5-4 and TRBJ1-5; 9 bases line up with TRBD1. The CDR3 runs to 16 residues. Germline CDR1 is SGHNT and CDR2 is YYREEE (reference sequence). V was clipped by 2 bases and J by 8 bases; unmatched bases: 11. Written as DNA, the CDR3 is TGTGCCAGCAGCTTCACGGGACAGGGCTATAGCAAGCCCCAGCATTTT. Its translation is CASSFTGQGYSKPQHF. The variable domain in full, with the rest retrieved from reference TRBV5-4 and TRBJ1-5, is ETGVTQSPTHLIKTRGQQVTLRCSSQSGHNTVSWYQQALGQGPQFIFQYYREEENGRGNFPPRFSGLQFPNYSSELNVNALELDDSALYLCASSFTGQGYSKPQHFGDGTRLSIL.

CDR3 sequence: CATTQDRNGENQETQYF. CDR3 coding DNA: TGTGCCACCACTCAGGACCGAAACGGGGAAAACCAAGAGACCCAGTACTTC. V usage is TRBV24-1 and J usage is TRBJ2-5; possible D gene TRBD2, 5 bases. Germline loops: CDR1 KGHDR, CDR2 SFDVKD. V gave up 8 bases and J gave up 0 bases, with 21 bases separating them. The CDR3 is 17 residues long.

This chain uses TRBV6-4 with TRBJ2-3; TRBD1 matches at 7 bases. The CDR3 is 14 residues long. The V gene's germline CDR1 is MRHNA and CDR2 SNTAGT. J was trimmed by 4 bases and V by 4 bases; bases with no gene match: 5. The chain's CDR3 is CASSVRTGADTQYF. The CDR3 bases are TGTGCCAGCAGTGTTAGGACAGGCGCAGATACGCAGTATTTT.

The CDR3 bases are TGCGCCAGCAGAGGGGAGACCACTGAAGCTTTCTTT. As protein: CASRGETTEAFF. This chain uses TRBV5-1 with TRBJ1-1; D perhaps matches TRBD1 (5 bases). V was trimmed by 5 bases and J by 4 bases, leaving 9 bases between them. This CDR3 is built from 12 residues. Germline assignment: CDR1 SGHRS and CDR2 YFSETQ.

This clonotype was seen a single time. The chain has TRBV4-1 and TRBJ2-7, with D possibly TRBD1 on 7 matching bases. The CDR3 length is 17 residues. V was cut by 1 base and J by 1 base, with 17 bases left in between. The germline gives CDR1 MGHRA, CDR2 YSYEKL. Written as DNA, the CDR3 is TGCGCCAGCAGCCAAGCGTTAGCAGGGGGGCCTTCCTACGAGCAGTACTTC. Protein sequence: CASSQALAGGPSYEQYF.

This clonotype has ten or more counts. The DNA for the CDR3 is TGTGCCAGCATCCCTTCGGGGCGCTACGAGCAGTACTTC. It encodes CASIPSGRYEQYF. The chain links TRBV6-5 to TRBJ2-7; D possibly uses TRBD1 or TRBD2 (5 bases each). The CDR3 spans 13 residues. Germline V gene lookup returns CDR1 MNHEY and CDR2 SVGAGI. V lost 7 bases and J lost 3, with 13 bases in between.

For this clonotype: Germline is not matched at one junction end, which may reflect a read error. The genes are TRBV29-1 and TRBJ2-7; the D is unclear. The germline gives CDR1 SQVTM, CDR2 ANQGSEA. This CDR3 spans 11 amino acids. The CDR3 here is CIVEVTYEQYF. The CDR3 DNA reads as TGTATCGTTGAGGTCACCTACGAGCAGTACTTC.

Note on this clonotype: A single base separates this from a much larger clone, so it may be a read error. The V and J genes are TRBV20-1 and TRBJ2-3; possible D gene TRBD2, 6 bases. This CDR3 contains 13 residues. Germline V gene lookup returns CDR1 DFQATT and CDR2 SNEGSKA (reference sequence). V was cut by 6 bases and J by 3 bases, with 13 bases left in between. CDR3 nucleotides: TGCAGTGCCCGGGAGCCTCTTACAGATACGCAGTATTTT. As protein: CSAREPLTDTQYF.

This clonotype appeared a few times. Germline is not matched at one junction end, which may reflect a read error. J is TRBJ2-7 and V is TRBV6-6, with TRBD1 identical over 8 bases. Germline CDR1 is MNHNY and CDR2 is SVGAGI (reference sequence). The CDR3 totals 15 residues. The CDR3 sequence is CANSSFDRGGDEQYF. CDR3 nucleotides: TGTGCCAACAGTTCCTTCGACAGGGGAGGTGATGAGCAGTACTTC.

In nucleotides, the CDR3 is TGTGCCAGCAGGCTTCGAGCGGGAAAAGCAGATACGCAGTATTTT. Its protein product is CASRLRAGKADTQYF. V and J are TRBV12-3 or TRBV12-4 and TRBJ2-3, with 7 bases matching TRBD2. This CDR3 spans 15 amino acids. The V gene end was trimmed by 6 bases and the J gene end by 4 bases; junction bases not matched to a gene: 10.

This clonotype was counted only a few times. This chain connects TRBV4-1 to TRBJ2-7; 9 bases fit TRBD1. This CDR3 is 15 amino acids long. From germline, CDR1 is MGHRA and CDR2 YSYEKL. Trimming took 6 bases from V and 0 from J; bases not matched to a gene: 6. CDR3 protein: CASRRTGENSYEQYF. CDR3 in DNA: TGCGCCAGCAGAAGGACAGGGGAAAACTCCTACGAGCAGTACTTC.

This clonotype has just a few counts. The gene calls are TRBV28 and TRBJ2-5; TRBD2 matches 12 bases. CDR3 length: 17 residues. The germline CDR1 and CDR2 sequences are MDHEN and SYDVKM. Trimming took 7 bases from V and 1 from J; bases not matched to a gene: 10. The CDR3 reads CASIPSSGGAPQETQYF. The CDR3 DNA is TGTGCCAGCATCCCTTCTAGCGGGGGGGCCCCCCAAGAGACCCAGTACTTC.

The rearrangement uses TRBV5-5 and TRBJ2-1, with 8 bases identical to TRBD1. With 1 base clipped from V and 5 bases from J, the junction kept 5 bases outside the gene matches. Germline V gene data show CDR1 as SGHKS and CDR2 as YYEKEE (reference sequence). The CDR3 consists of 15 residues. For the CDR3, the DNA is TGTGCCAGCAGCTTGTGGACAGGGCGGGACAATGAGCAGTTCTTC. It encodes CASSLWTGRDNEQFF.